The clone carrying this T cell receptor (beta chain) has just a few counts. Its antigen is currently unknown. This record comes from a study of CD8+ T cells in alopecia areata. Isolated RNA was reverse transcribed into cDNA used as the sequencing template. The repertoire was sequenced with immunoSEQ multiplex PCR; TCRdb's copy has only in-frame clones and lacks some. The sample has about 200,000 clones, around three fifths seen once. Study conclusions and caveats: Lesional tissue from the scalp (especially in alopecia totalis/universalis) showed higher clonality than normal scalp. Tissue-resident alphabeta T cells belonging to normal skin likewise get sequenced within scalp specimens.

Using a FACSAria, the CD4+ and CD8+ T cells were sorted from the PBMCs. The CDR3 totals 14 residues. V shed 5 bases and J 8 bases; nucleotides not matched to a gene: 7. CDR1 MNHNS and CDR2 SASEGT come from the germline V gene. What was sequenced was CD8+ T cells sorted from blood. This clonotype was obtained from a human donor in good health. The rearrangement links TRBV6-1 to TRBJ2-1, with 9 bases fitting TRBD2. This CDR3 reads CASSYSGGADEQFF. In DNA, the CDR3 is TGTGCCAGCAGTTATAGCGGGGGTGCGGATGAGCAGTTCTTC.